These T cell receptor beta chains were read from a single sample in a study of neoadjuvant anti-PD-1 for oral cavity cancer. Here immunoSEQ multiplex PCR was the method, and the copy in TCRdb shows in-frame clones only, minus some. The repertoire consists of about 13,000 clones, with around 70% occurring once and the leading ten covering approximately 2.9%. The specimen comprised PBMCs, sampled after nivolumab (anti-PD-1) treatment. These receptors were obtained from a person between 40 and 85 years old with oral cavity squamous cell carcinoma. Each CDR3 is given with its conserved first and last residue. The D gene is left open where the match is weak. Not all rows give a size; the values are once, few, many and, for expanded clones, a class.

d_call: NA; j_call: TRBJ2-3; v_call: TRBV19; clone_size: once; cdr3_nt: TGTGCCAGTAGTAACAGGGGGTTCACTAGCGGCAGCACAGATACGCAGTATTTT; cdr3_aa: CASSNRGFTSGSTDTQYF
d_call: NA; j_call: TRBJ2-7; v_call: TRBV19; clone_size: NA; cdr3_nt: TGTGCCTCCAGGGGGGTCCACGAGCAGTACTTC; cdr3_aa: CASRGVHEQYF
d_call: TRBD1; j_call: TRBJ2-4; v_call: TRBV2; clone_size: NA; cdr3_nt: TGTGCCAGCAGGGAAGAGACAGGGGCCAAAAACATTCAGTACTTC; cdr3_aa: CASREETGAKNIQYF
d_call: NA; j_call: TRBJ1-2; v_call: TRBV25-1; clone_size: few; cdr3_nt: TGTGCCAGCAGGCCCCCAGGGGTTACCTATGGCTACACCTTC; cdr3_aa: CASRPPGVTYGYTF
d_call: NA; j_call: TRBJ2-1; v_call: TRBV30; clone_size: NA; cdr3_nt: TGTGCCTGGAGTGTACAGGGAAATGAGCAGTTCTTC; cdr3_aa: CAWSVQGNEQFF
d_call: TRBD1; j_call: TRBJ1-5; v_call: TRBV19; clone_size: medium-sized; cdr3_nt: TGTGCCAGCCAATCCGGGACAGGGAGCAATCAGCCCCAGCATTTT; cdr3_aa: CASQSGTGSNQPQHF
d_call: NA; j_call: TRBJ1-2; v_call: TRBV5-1; clone_size: NA; cdr3_nt: TGCGCCAGCAGCCCGGGGGGGGCAGATATCGCTGGCTACACCTTC; cdr3_aa: CASSPGGADIAGYTF
d_call: NA; j_call: TRBJ1-3; v_call: TRBV19; clone_size: once; cdr3_nt: TGTGCCAGCACCAGCCCCCCTGGAAACACCATATATTTT; cdr3_aa: CASTSPPGNTIYF
d_call: NA; j_call: TRBJ2-2; v_call: TRBV18; clone_size: few; cdr3_nt: TGTGCCAGCTCACCACCTGGACAGTTCGGGGAGCTGTTTTTT; cdr3_aa: CASSPPGQFGELFF
d_call: TRBD1; j_call: TRBJ2-7; v_call: TRBV5-1; clone_size: NA; cdr3_nt: TGCGCCAGCAGGGCGGGACAGGTCTCCTACGAGCAGTACTTC; cdr3_aa: CASRAGQVSYEQYF
d_call: TRBD1; j_call: TRBJ2-1; v_call: TRBV29-1; clone_size: NA; cdr3_nt: TGCAGCGTCTTGGGGACAGGTTACAATGAGCAGTTCTTC; cdr3_aa: CSVLGTGYNEQFF
d_call: NA; j_call: TRBJ1-5; v_call: TRBV2; clone_size: medium-sized; cdr3_nt: TGTGCCAGCAGTGAGGGTCGGAACGGGGAGCCCCAGCATTTT; cdr3_aa: CASSEGRNGEPQHF
d_call: TRBD1; j_call: TRBJ2-7; v_call: TRBV5-5; clone_size: medium-sized; cdr3_nt: TGTGCCAGCAGCTTGTTGGCGGGACAGGCCTCCTACGAGCAGTACTTC; cdr3_aa: CASSLLAGQASYEQYF
d_call: NA; j_call: TRBJ2-1; v_call: TRBV5-1; clone_size: NA; cdr3_nt: TGCGCCAGCAGCTTCGGGGGACAACACAATGAGCAGTTCTTC; cdr3_aa: CASSFGGQHNEQFF
d_call: NA; j_call: TRBJ1-1; v_call: TRBV6-6; clone_size: NA; cdr3_nt: TGTGCCACCAGGGTACTTATGAACACTGAAGCTTTCTTT; cdr3_aa: CATRVLMNTEAFF
d_call: TRBD1; j_call: TRBJ2-7; v_call: TRBV25-1; clone_size: NA; cdr3_nt: TGTGCCAGCAGTGCAGGGGGGACAGGGGGATCCTACGAGCAGTACTTC; cdr3_aa: CASSAGGTGGSYEQYF
d_call: NA; j_call: TRBJ2-2; v_call: TRBV19; clone_size: NA; cdr3_nt: TGTGCCAGTAGTGTTGGGAACTCGGACACCGGGGAGCTGTTTTTT; cdr3_aa: CASSVGNSDTGELFF
d_call: TRBD1; j_call: TRBJ2-5; v_call: TRBV5-6; clone_size: NA; cdr3_nt: TGTGCCAGCAGCTTGGGACAGGGGCAAGAGACCCAGTACTTC; cdr3_aa: CASSLGQGQETQYF
d_call: NA; j_call: TRBJ2-6; v_call: TRBV5-6; clone_size: NA; cdr3_nt: TGTGCCAGCAGCTTGTCCCCGAGCTCTGGGGCCAACGTCCTGACTTTC; cdr3_aa: CASSLSPSSGANVLTF
d_call: TRBD1; j_call: TRBJ1-5; v_call: TRBV28; clone_size: NA; cdr3_nt: TGTGCCAGCAGCCGTGACAGGGGCCGCGGACCCCAGCATTTT; cdr3_aa: CASSRDRGRGPQHF
d_call: NA; j_call: TRBJ2-1; v_call: TRBV7-2; clone_size: once; cdr3_nt: TGTGCCAGCAGCTTAACAGGAAGCTCCTACAATGAGCAGTTCTTC; cdr3_aa: CASSLTGSSYNEQFF
d_call: TRBD2; j_call: TRBJ2-7; v_call: TRBV4-2; clone_size: NA; cdr3_nt: TGTGCCAGCAGCCAAGGACTAGCGGGACCGAACTACGAGCAGTACTTC; cdr3_aa: CASSQGLAGPNYEQYF
d_call: NA; j_call: TRBJ1-2; v_call: TRBV6-5; clone_size: few; cdr3_nt: TGTGCCAGCAGTTACTCGAAGGGCACCTTGCACTATGGCTACACCTTC; cdr3_aa: CASSYSKGTLHYGYTF
d_call: TRBD1; j_call: TRBJ1-5; v_call: TRBV7-9; clone_size: NA; cdr3_nt: TGTGCCAGCAGCTTAGGGGGAGGGACAGGACTCTATCAGCCCCAGCATTTT; cdr3_aa: CASSLGGGTGLYQPQHF
d_call: TRBD2; j_call: TRBJ2-3; v_call: TRBV7-7; clone_size: once; cdr3_nt: TGTGCTAGCAGCTCCGGACTAGCTACAGATACGCAGTATTTT; cdr3_aa: CASSSGLATDTQYF
d_call: NA; j_call: TRBJ1-1; v_call: TRBV11-1; clone_size: NA; cdr3_nt: TGTGCCAGCAGCCCGGGACAACTGAACACTGAAGCTTTCTTT; cdr3_aa: CASSPGQLNTEAFF
d_call: NA; j_call: TRBJ2-1; v_call: TRBV5-1; clone_size: once; cdr3_nt: TGCGCCAGCAGCTTGGATGGGACCAAGAACAATGAGCAGTTCTTC; cdr3_aa: CASSLDGTKNNEQFF
d_call: NA; j_call: TRBJ1-1; v_call: TRBV5-1; clone_size: NA; cdr3_nt: TGCGCCAGCTCCACACCGGGGCAGATTGAAGCTTTCTTT; cdr3_aa: CASSTPGQIEAFF
d_call: NA; j_call: TRBJ1-4; v_call: TRBV10-3; clone_size: NA; cdr3_nt: TGTGCCATCAGCAAGACACGGAATGAAAAACTGTTTTTT; cdr3_aa: CAISKTRNEKLFF
d_call: TRBD1; j_call: TRBJ1-5; v_call: TRBV4-1; clone_size: few; cdr3_nt: TGCGCCAGCAGCCAAGAGGGGAGGACAGGAGGAAGCAATCAGCCCCAGCATTTT; cdr3_aa: CASSQEGRTGGSNQPQHF
d_call: NA; j_call: TRBJ2-1; v_call: TRBV19; clone_size: NA; cdr3_nt: TGTGCCAGTAGACCGATGGCAGCCAACTCCTACAATGAGCAGTTCTTC; cdr3_aa: CASRPMAANSYNEQFF
d_call: TRBD2; j_call: TRBJ2-1; v_call: TRBV10-3; clone_size: NA; cdr3_nt: TGTGCCATCAGTGCCGTAGCGGGAGTTGGCAATGAGCAGTTCTTC; cdr3_aa: CAISAVAGVGNEQFF